These 2 T cell receptor beta chains came from one sample sequenced in a study of T cells in Graves' hyperthyroidism and ophthalmopathy. It was RNA transcripts that yielded the amplified TCR beta CDR3 regions. The HTBI primer set was used in a first-round RT-PCR of the TCR CDR3. TCRdb re-derived calls from the multiplex PCR reads in MiXCR, one entry per CDR3 protein. This table holds approximately 600,000 distinct CDR3 sequences, around 21% found once. The specimen sequenced was blood. These receptors all stem from a man aged 25 to 40 with Graves' ophthalmopathy.

V gene TRBV19 combines with J gene TRBJ1-4; D gene unclear. There are 13 residues in the CDR3. The V and J ends lost 5 bases and 6 bases respectively, with 10 bases between them. Germline V CDR1 and CDR2: LNHDA, SQIVND (reference sequence). CDR3 protein: CASSPGLDEKLFF. In DNA form, the CDR3 reads TGTGCCAGTAGTCCCGGACTGGATGAAAAACTGTTTTTT.

Details on this clonotype: The junction does not match germline at one end; this may be a read error. The chain uses TRBV11-3 and TRBJ2-1, with D possibly matching TRBD2 (6 bases). CDR1 and CDR2 from the germline V gene are SGHNT and YENEEA. The CDR3 totals 16 residues. The CDR3: CASSPHEGTGGNEQSF. CDR3 nucleotides: TGTGCCAGCAGCCCACACGAAGGGACTGGTGGAAATGAGCAGTCCTTC.